The 13 T cell receptor beta chains below come from one sample, sequenced in a study of blood T cell repertoires in COVID-19. The assay was immunoSEQ multiplex PCR, and TCRdb's table has in-frame clones only and misses some. The table includes approximately 240,000 clones, 87% detected once. Sequencing was carried out using PBMCs or T cells enriched from blood (not recorded which). Every receptor here comes from a woman aged 25 to 45 with acute COVID-19.

The chain employs TRBV2 and TRBJ2-2, with unresolved D. CDR1 is SNHLY, CDR2 FYNNEI, per germline. The CDR3 is 15 residues long. The V gene lost 4 bases and the J gene lost 1 base, with 10 bases spanning the gap. The CDR3 protein is CASSAVTLNTGELFF. In DNA, the CDR3 is TGTGCCAGCAGTGCGGTCACCCTGAACACCGGGGAGCTGTTTTTT.

This chain connects TRBV28 to TRBJ2-3; 10 nucleotides agree with TRBD2. The germline gives CDR1 MDHEN, CDR2 SYDVKM. This CDR3 spans 17 amino acids. V was pared by 2 bases and J by 0 bases, with 5 bases of the junction left unmatched. CDR3: CASSLAASGSSTDTQYF. The CDR3 nucleotides are TGTGCCAGCAGTTTAGCGGCTAGCGGGAGCAGCACAGATACGCAGTATTTT.

The chain has TRBV19 and TRBJ1-5, with D uncertain. The CDR3 is made up of 15 amino acids. Trimming stripped 4 bases from V and 2 bases from J, with 12 bases between. Germline values: CDR1 LNHDA, CDR2 SQIVND (reference sequence). CDR3 DNA: TGTGCCAGTAGTACCCAGAGGCACGGCAATCAGCCCCAGCATTTT. Translation: CASSTQRHGNQPQHF.

Note on this clone: Other DNA sequences of this sample code for an identical CDR3. V and J are TRBV9 and TRBJ1-1, with D possibly being TRBD1 (6 bases). Trimming shortened V by 2 bases and J by 0 bases, and 8 bases separated the two germline ends. Germline CDR1 and CDR2: SGDLS and YYNGEE. This CDR3 has 14 amino acids. The CDR3 DNA reads TGTGCCAGCAGCGTCGCAGGGGTGAACACTGAAGCTTTCTTT. Residues: CASSVAGVNTEAFF.

A note on this clone: Other DNA sequences from this sample encode an identical CDR3 as well. This chain links TRBV6-1 with TRBJ2-7, with TRBD1 as a possible D gene (6 bases). CDR1 and CDR2 (germline): MNHNS, SASEGT. The CDR3 consists of 13 residues. V shed 1 base and J shed 4 bases, with 8 bases lying between them. In nucleotides, the CDR3 is TGTGCCAGCAGTGAAGGACAGGATTACGAGCAGTACTTC. This sequence encodes CASSEGQDYEQYF.

In its sample, this clone was seen once. This chain links TRBV7-2 with TRBJ1-2; D is undetermined. Trimming stripped 4 bases from V and 3 bases from J, with 9 bases between. This CDR3 comprises 13 residues. Germline V gene data show CDR1 as SGHTA and CDR2 as FQGNSA. This CDR3 reads CASSYSSDYGYTF. The CDR3 DNA follows: TGTGCCAGCAGCTACTCCAGCGACTATGGCTACACCTTC. The whole variable domain, filled in from reference TRBV7-2 and TRBJ1-2, reads GAGVSQSPSNKVTEKGKDVELRCDPISGHTALYWYRQSLGQGLEFLIYFQGNSAPDKSGLPSDRFSAERTGGSVSTLTIQRTQQEDSAVYLCASSYSSDYGYTFGSGTRLTVV.

The V call is TRBV5-8, the J call TRBJ2-2; D call uncertain. The CDR3 runs 17 residues. Trimming shortened V by 0 bases and J by 0 bases, and 12 bases separated the two germline ends. Germline-derived CDR1 and CDR2 are SGHTS and YDEGEE. CDR3 nucleotide sequence: TGTGCCAGCAGCTTGGCCATCAGATCGACGAACACCGGGGAGCTGTTTTTT. Its protein product is CASSLAIRSTNTGELFF.

This clone showed up many times. The chain couples TRBV29-1 to TRBJ2-2, with a weak D call TRBD2 (6 bases). From germline, CDR1 is SQVTM and CDR2 ANQGSEA. This CDR3 comprises 13 residues. Trimming removed 7 bases from V and 6 bases from J, with 15 bases in between. Written as DNA, the CDR3 is TGCAGCGCCAGGTCGGGGGATCCCGGGGAGCTGTTTTTT. Protein product: CSARSGDPGELFF.

The rearrangement uses TRBV3-1 (or the pseudogene TRBV3-2) and TRBJ1-2, with 7 bases lining up with TRBD1. V shed 3 bases and J 4 bases; nucleotides not matched to a gene: 8. This CDR3 has 15 amino acids. Germline CDR1 LGHDT, CDR2 YNNKEL (reference sequence). Here the CDR3 reads CASSQRPRDSYGYTF. The CDR3 DNA is TGTGCCAGCAGCCAGAGACCCCGGGACAGCTATGGCTACACCTTC.

This clone was seen a handful of times. The CDR3 DNA reads TGTGCCAGCGTTCCATCTACCCTCTACGAGCAGTACTTC. Encoded protein: CASVPSTLYEQYF. The rearrangement links TRBV2 to TRBJ2-7, with unresolved D. The CDR3 contains 13 residues. With 8 bases removed from V and 3 bases from J, the gap between germline ends came to 14 bases. Germline loops: CDR1 SNHLY, CDR2 FYNNEI.

The J gene is TRBJ2-3, the V gene TRBV15, with 8 bases lining up with TRBD1. J gave up 4 bases and V 3 bases, and 6 bases lay outside the gene matches. The CDR3 spans 15 residues. Per germline, CDR1 LNHNV and CDR2 YYDKDF (reference sequence). The CDR3 DNA reads as TGTGCCACCAGCAGGACAGGGGTGTTCGCAGATACGCAGTATTTT. Its protein product is CATSRTGVFADTQYF.

CDR3: CASSLAAGGADEQFF. The CDR3 DNA follows: TGTGCCAGCAGTTTAGCGGCGGGGGGGGCGGATGAGCAGTTCTTC. The rearrangement links TRBV28 to TRBJ2-1; TRBD2 matches at 9 bases. This CDR3 is 15 amino acids long. With V trimmed by 2 bases and J by 8 bases, 7 bases remained unmatched. Looked up from germline, CDR1 is MDHEN and CDR2 is SYDVKM. The variable domain in full, completed from reference TRBV28 and TRBJ2-1, reads DVKVTQSSRYLVKRTGEKVFLECVQDMDHENMFWYRQDPGLGLRLIYFSYDVKMKEKGDIPEGYSVSREKKERFSLILESASTNQTSMYLCASSLAAGGADEQFFGPGTRLTVL.

The chain links TRBV2 to TRBJ2-3; weak D call: TRBD1 (5 bases). V was shortened by 2 bases and J by 8 bases, with 11 bases between the two germline ends. This CDR3 has 13 amino acids. Germline V CDR1 and CDR2: SNHLY, FYNNEI. The CDR3 DNA follows: TGTGCCAGCAGTGAATTAGGCCAGGGTACGCAGTATTTT. Its protein is CASSELGQGTQYF. The full variable domain, its missing parts supplied by reference TRBV2 and TRBJ2-3, is EPEVTQTPSHQVTQMGQEVILRCVPISNHLYFYWYRQILGQKVEFLVSFYNNEISEKSEIFDDQFSVERPDGSNFTLKIRSTKLEDSAMYFCASSELGQGTQYFGPGTRLTVL.